A selection of T cell receptor beta chains follows, all from one sample in a study of CXCR3-negative and CXCR3-positive naive CD8 T cells. TCRdb reprocessed the 5' RACE reads, keeping one entry per CDR3 protein, no DNA. This table lists about 84,000 distinct CDR3 sequences. Sequencing input: naive CXCR3+ CD8+ T cells from blood. Source of these receptors: a human donor in good health. Some clones in this sample may be carry-over from other donors' samples. Each CDR3 is given with its conserved first and last residue. The order of the fields is CDR3 protein, J gene, V gene.

CDR3: CSVRTGDYNEQFF
J: TRBJ2-1
V: TRBV29-1

CDR3: CASSLSGHQETQYF
J: TRBJ2-5
V: TRBV7-9

CDR3: CASSTGQGAYEQYF
J: TRBJ2-7
V: TRBV4-1

CDR3: CASSILAGAVNEQFF
J: TRBJ2-1
V: TRBV6-2/TRBV6-3

CDR3: CASSLSGMPDTQYF
J: TRBJ2-3
V: TRBV7-6

CDR3: CASSQDQTKYYGYTF
J: TRBJ1-2
V: TRBV4-3

CDR3: CSSGGDVYNEQFF
J: TRBJ2-1
V: TRBV29-1

CDR3: CASRGDSSNQPQHF
J: TRBJ1-5
V: TRBV28

CDR3: CATSVARNEKLFF
J: TRBJ1-4
V: TRBV15

CDR3: CAISEGDRLAGGETQYF
J: TRBJ2-5
V: TRBV10-3

CDR3: CASRAYGNQPQHF
J: TRBJ1-5
V: TRBV28

CDR3: CASSLQAGEYNEQFF
J: TRBJ2-1
V: TRBV12-3/TRBV12-4

CDR3: CASSLKGGPNSETQYF
J: TRBJ2-5
V: TRBV5-1

CDR3: CSVEQGGSNYGYTF
J: TRBJ1-2
V: TRBV29-1

CDR3: CSVDGGSTSYEQYF
J: TRBJ2-7
V: TRBV29-1

CDR3: CSAREGVGNQPQHF
J: TRBJ1-5
V: TRBV20-1

CDR3: CASSLAGAGEFLEQYF
J: TRBJ2-7
V: TRBV5-1

CDR3: CSVAEFNYGYTF
J: TRBJ1-2
V: TRBV29-1

CDR3: CASSLAGDYSSTEAFF
J: TRBJ1-1
V: TRBV5-1

CDR3: CASSLGDRSTDTQYF
J: TRBJ2-3
V: TRBV13

CDR3: CASSFGLYTEAFF
J: TRBJ1-1
V: TRBV12-3/TRBV12-4

CDR3: CASRLAPPGYNEQFF
J: TRBJ2-1
V: TRBV12-2

CDR3: CSAISSGPSGTQYF
J: TRBJ2-5
V: TRBV20-1

CDR3: CASSFVIAGGITDTQYF
J: TRBJ2-3
V: TRBV13

CDR3: CASSPGGIEAFF
J: TRBJ1-1
V: TRBV3-1

CDR3: CASSYIPGHGPFGSFF
J: TRBJ1-4
V: TRBV6-6

CDR3: CASSGGGSGYTF
J: TRBJ1-2
V: TRBV5-4

CDR3: CASSSSVRTALGTEAFF
J: TRBJ1-1
V: TRBV7-2

CDR3: CASSLVAGYDRIYEQYF
J: TRBJ2-7
V: TRBV7-8

CDR3: CASSLVGGRDNEQFF
J: TRBJ2-1
V: TRBV13

CDR3: CASSWFGYLHNSPLHF
J: TRBJ1-6
V: TRBV7-9

CDR3: CASSEFRETQYF
J: TRBJ2-5
V: TRBV5-4

CDR3: CASSGRGYQETQYF
J: TRBJ2-5
V: TRBV12-3/TRBV12-4

CDR3: CASSLRASNEQFF
J: TRBJ2-1
V: TRBV7-3

CDR3: CAWSGGPGQPQHF
J: TRBJ1-5
V: TRBV30

CDR3: CASSVGNSGNTIYF
J: TRBJ1-3
V: TRBV9

CDR3: CASRGGQTANYGYTF
J: TRBJ1-2
V: TRBV28

CDR3: CASSEYGAIQETQYF
J: TRBJ2-5
V: TRBV25-1

CDR3: CASSSLRGTSGRASYNEQFF
J: TRBJ2-1
V: TRBV7-3

CDR3: CASSEGGSSYEQYF
J: TRBJ2-7
V: TRBV9

CDR3: CASSPATNEQFF
J: TRBJ2-1
V: TRBV7-9

CDR3: CASSLTEGYNEQFF
J: TRBJ2-1
V: TRBV7-3

CDR3: CASSRQGRNEQYF
J: TRBJ2-7
V: TRBV5-1

CDR3: CASSLGQGLDTQYF
J: TRBJ2-3
V: TRBV5-1

CDR3: CSVEDLWDTQYF
J: TRBJ2-3
V: TRBV29-1

CDR3: CASISGQGAWETQYF
J: TRBJ2-5
V: TRBV12-3/TRBV12-4

CDR3: CASSLQSPPNEQFF
J: TRBJ2-1
V: TRBV11-2

CDR3: CASSHWAEFTGELFF
J: TRBJ2-2
V: TRBV13

CDR3: CSASGLNTEAFF
J: TRBJ1-1
V: TRBV20-1

CDR3: CASRGAGPPEQYF
J: TRBJ2-7
V: TRBV7-9

CDR3: CSAGRASDNEQFF
J: TRBJ2-1
V: TRBV20-1

CDR3: CSVERPDEEGGYTF
J: TRBJ1-2
V: TRBV29-1

CDR3: CASSSTSTHPNLYNEQFF
J: TRBJ2-1
V: TRBV5-1

CDR3: CASSQGRESTYEQYF
J: TRBJ2-7
V: TRBV4-1

CDR3: CATSSRIHYGYTF
J: TRBJ1-2
V: TRBV15

CDR3: CASSPDRRRNIQYF
J: TRBJ2-4
V: TRBV5-6

CDR3: CASSFRDRGSSPLHF
J: TRBJ1-6
V: TRBV7-2

CDR3: CASSLDLLTSIDTQYF
J: TRBJ2-3
V: TRBV7-2

CDR3: CASRPRPPTSYEQYF
J: TRBJ2-7
V: TRBV21-1

CDR3: CASSLSTATLPYEQYF
J: TRBJ2-7
V: TRBV6-1